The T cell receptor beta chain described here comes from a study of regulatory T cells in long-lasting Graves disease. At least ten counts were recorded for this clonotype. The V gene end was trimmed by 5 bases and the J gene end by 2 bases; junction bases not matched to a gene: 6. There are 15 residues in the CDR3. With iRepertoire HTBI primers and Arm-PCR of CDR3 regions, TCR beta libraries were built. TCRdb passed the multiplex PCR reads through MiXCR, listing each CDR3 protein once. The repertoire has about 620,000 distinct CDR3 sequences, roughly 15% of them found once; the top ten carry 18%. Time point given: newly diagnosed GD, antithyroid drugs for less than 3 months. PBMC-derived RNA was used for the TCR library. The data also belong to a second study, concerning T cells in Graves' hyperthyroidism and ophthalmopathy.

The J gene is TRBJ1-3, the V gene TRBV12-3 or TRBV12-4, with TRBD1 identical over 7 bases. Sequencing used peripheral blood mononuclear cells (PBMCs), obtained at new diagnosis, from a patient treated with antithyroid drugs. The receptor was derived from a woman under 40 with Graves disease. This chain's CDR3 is CASSRQGTAGNTIYF. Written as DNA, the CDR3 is TGTGCCAGCAGTCGACAGGGAACGGCTGGAAACACCATATATTTT.